Below, 11 T cell receptor beta chains from the same sample are listed, as sequenced in a study of Graves' ophthalmopathy and Graves' hyperthyroidism. The authors amplified TCR beta CDR3 regions, and they did so from RNA transcripts for repertoire sequencing. The first-round RT-PCR employed HTBI primers together with the Qiagen OneStep RT-PCR kit. A multiplex PCR was then performed as the second round. One entry per CDR3 protein, called by TCRdb with MiXCR from the multiplex PCR reads. The sample lists 900,000 to 1,200,000 distinct CDR3 sequences, less than 45% occurring once. The material sequenced was peripheral blood or thyroid tissue (not recorded which). The receptors were gathered from an adult man with Graves' hyperthyroidism.

This clonotype was detected many times. The rearrangement joins TRBV5-1 to TRBJ1-1; TRBD1 is a possible D gene (6 bases). Germline V lookup: CDR1 SGHRS, CDR2 YFSETQ. Deletions cut 3 bases from V and 5 bases from J, with 11 bases between. CDR3 length: 13 residues. In nucleotides, the CDR3 is TGCGCCAGCAGCTGGGGGGCGCGGACTGAAGCTTTCTTT. Amino acid sequence: CASSWGARTEAFF.

This clonotype was detected ten times or more. V and J are TRBV24-1 and TRBJ2-2; 7 bases are shared with TRBD1. Trimming took 4 bases from V and 2 from J; bases not matched to a gene: 3. This CDR3 is built from 15 residues. Germline lookup yields CDR1 KGHDR and CDR2 SFDVKD. The CDR3, as DNA: TGTGCCACCAGTGAGGGACAGACTAACACCGGGGAGCTGTTTTTT. Protein product: CATSEGQTNTGELFF.

A remark on this clonotype: A much larger clone is a single base away; this may be a read error. The chain is built from TRBV3-1 and TRBJ1-2; no clear D. Germline V gene data show CDR1 as LGHDT and CDR2 as YNNKEL (reference sequence). This CDR3 contains 11 residues. Here the CDR3 DNA reads TGTGCCAGCAGCTGGACTGGTGGCCACACCTTC. Protein sequence: CASSWTGGHTF.

This clonotype was recorded a few times. The gene calls are TRBV11-2 and TRBJ2-2; D not resolved. CDR1 and CDR2 (germline): SGHAT, FQNNGV. V dropped 1 base and J dropped 3 bases, with 15 bases sitting between them. This CDR3 region has 17 residues. In DNA, the CDR3 is TGTGCCAGCAGCTTAGCCGACCGCTTCTCTCACACCGGGGAGCTGTTTTTT. Translating gives CASSLADRFSHTGELFF.

Ten or more counts support this clonotype. In nucleotides, the CDR3 is TGTGCCATTCTCCGGAACACCGGGGAGCTGTTTTTT. Its protein is CAILRNTGELFF. The V gene is TRBV10-3, the J gene TRBJ2-2; D unclear. This CDR3 spans 12 amino acids. The germline V gene has CDR1 ENHRY and CDR2 SYGVKD. Trimming removed 9 bases from V and 1 base from J, with 6 bases in between.

This clonotype was recorded a few times. The chain carries TRBV5-5 and TRBJ1-5; D is ambiguous. Between the trimmed V and J ends, which lost 1 base and 5 bases, there was a span of 10 bases. Germline V gene sequence: CDR1 SGHKS, CDR2 YYEKEE (reference sequence). The CDR3 contains 14 residues. The CDR3 spells CASSLLTADQPQHF. As DNA, the CDR3 is TGTGCCAGCAGCTTGTTGACGGCCGATCAGCCCCAGCATTTT. The variable domain in full, with the rest retrieved from reference TRBV5-5 and TRBJ1-5, is DAGVTQSPTHLIKTRGQQVTLRCSPISGHKSVSWYQQVLGQGPQFIFQYYEKEERGRGNFPDRFSARQFPNYSSELNVNALLLGDSALYLCASSLLTADQPQHFGDGTRLSIL.

This clonotype has ten or more counts. This sequence joins TRBV7-8 and TRBJ2-7; 7 bases align to TRBD1. The CDR3 is 15 amino acids. V gave up 6 bases and J gave up 3 bases; unmatched junction bases: 11. Germline values: CDR1 SGHVS, CDR2 FQNEAQ. The CDR3 nucleotides are TGTGCCAGCAGTCTAAGACAGGGTTCAAACTACGAGCAGTACTTC. This sequence encodes CASSLRQGSNYEQYF. Variable domain in full (rest from reference TRBV7-8 and TRBJ2-7): GAGVSQSPRYKVAKRGQDVALRCDPISGHVSLFWYQQALGQGPEFLTYFQNEAQLDKSGLPSDRFFAERPEGSVSTLKIQRTQQEDSAVYLCASSLRQGSNYEQYFGPGTRLTVT.

This clonotype was detected ten times or more. This chain uses TRBV4-2 with TRBJ1-2; D remains unclear. The CDR3 has 13 residues. Per germline, CDR1 LGHNA and CDR2 YNFKEQ. V was clipped by 0 bases and J by 8 bases, with 10 bases between them. DNA for the CDR3: TGTGCCAGCAGCCAAGATGCTAGACGGGGCTACACCTTC. As protein: CASSQDARRGYTF.

The chain has TRBV13 and TRBJ2-7; perhaps TRBD1 as D (6 bases). Trimming cost V 6 bases and J 4 bases, with 19 bases left between them. CDR1 and CDR2 from the germline V gene are PRHDT and FYEKMQ (reference sequence). The CDR3 runs 15 residues. In DNA form, the CDR3 reads TGTGCCAGCAGTCCCCGCGGCAGGGGTTATTACGAGCAGTACTTC. This codes for CASSPRGRGYYEQYF.

There are many counts of this clonotype. V gene TRBV9 combines with J gene TRBJ1-6, with 9 bases lining up with TRBD1. The CDR3 length is 15 residues. CDR1 is SGDLS, CDR2 YYNGEE, per germline. The trim removed 7 bases at V and 6 bases at J, leaving 8 bases unmatched. The CDR3 DNA is TGTGCCAGCGGTCGCCCGGGACAGGGTAATTCACCCCTCCACTTT. Its protein product is CASGRPGQGNSPLHF.

This clonotype was picked up many times. The V and J genes are TRBV7-6 and TRBJ1-6; possible D gene TRBD1, 5 bases. Between the trimmed V and J ends, which lost 0 bases and 10 bases, there was a span of 16 bases. The CDR3 spans 16 residues. From germline, CDR1 is SGHVS and CDR2 FNYEAQ. Here the CDR3 reads CASSLALPGSGSPLHF. DNA for the CDR3: TGTGCCAGCAGCTTAGCGCTACCGGGGTCAGGGTCACCCCTCCACTTT.